The clone carrying this T cell receptor (beta chain) was recorded many times. Its matching antigen is unknown. This CDR3 is 14 amino acids long. V gave up 7 bases and J gave up 5 bases; unmatched junction bases: 6. The data are from a study of CD8 T cells in ankylosing spondylitis. In making TCR beta libraries, quantitative 5'-RACE with molecular barcodes was used. MiXCR was run by TCRdb on the 5' RACE reads, yielding one entry per CDR3 protein. This table holds under 300,000 distinct CDR3 sequences, approximately 20% found once. Study-wide results and caveats: Some of these motif variants have turned up before, in reports on reactive arthritis synovial fluid and blood.

The sequence was collected from a male donor with ankylosing spondylitis or in good health (not recorded which). The genes are TRBV12-3 or TRBV12-4 and TRBJ2-2, with 8 bases identical to TRBD2. Sequenced input: blood, either unsorted or a sorted T cell fraction (not recorded which). The CDR3 is CASKEGGRTGELFF. As DNA, the CDR3 is TGTGCCAGCAAGGAGGGCGGGAGGACCGGGGAGCTGTTTTTT.